The 27 T cell receptor beta chains below all came from one sample that was sequenced in a study of shared clonotypes between healthy human individuals. TCRdb's copy holds only in-frame clones and misses some; the assay was immunoSEQ multiplex PCR. The data show some 2,500,000 clones, 85% to 95% seen once. The sequenced sample was naive CD4+ T cells from PBMCs. Subset: CD45RA+ positively selected. The receptors were sampled from a young man in good health. Some clones in this sample may be carry-over from other donors' samples.

This sequence joins TRBV14 and TRBJ2-3, with TRBD2 matching over 8 bases. This CDR3 has 16 amino acids. The J segment lost 0 bases and the V segment lost 6 bases, leaving 8 bases of the junction unmatched. The germline CDR1 and CDR2 sequences are SGHDN and FVKESK. CDR3 residues: CASRPRGGPSTDTQYF. CDR3 in DNA: TGTGCCAGCAGACCCCGGGGGGGACCTAGCACAGATACGCAGTATTTT.

The V and J genes are TRBV6-1 and TRBJ1-5; D is unclear. Germline loops: CDR1 MNHNS, CDR2 SASEGT. V dropped 5 bases and J dropped 12 bases, with 11 bases sitting between them. The length of the CDR3 is 11 residues. The CDR3 protein is CASSYLSFQHF. The CDR3 DNA follows: TGTGCCAGCAGTTACCTCTCCTTCCAGCATTTT.

Concerning this clone: This CDR3 is also generated by other DNA sequences in the sample. The chain is built from TRBV7-9 and TRBJ2-7; 7 bases line up with TRBD1. CDR1 and CDR2 (germline): SEHNR, FQNEAQ (reference sequence). The CDR3 is 14 amino acids. V lost 5 bases and J lost 1; bases outside the gene matches: 5. The CDR3 loop is CASSPSGQSYEQYF. The CDR3 DNA reads TGTGCCAGCAGCCCCTCGGGACAGTCCTACGAGCAGTACTTC.

This clone was detected a few times. The V gene is TRBV19, the J gene TRBJ1-5; the D is unclear. Germline V CDR1 and CDR2: LNHDA, SQIVND (reference sequence). The CDR3 is 14 residues long. The ends were cut back, 6 bases at V and 6 bases at J, with 15 bases in the middle. The CDR3 bases are TGTGCCAGTAGCCCACTCCCTGGGTTTCAGCCCCAGCATTTT. It translates to CASSPLPGFQPQHF.

The rearrangement joins TRBV12-1 to TRBJ2-3; TRBD1, the D gene given by the table, was not confirmed from the DNA. TRBV12-1 is labeled a pseudogene. CDR3 length: 14 amino acids. CDR3 in DNA: TGTGCCAGCGGCGCACGCAGGGTTGCTGATACGCAGTATTTT. Protein sequence: CASGARRVADTQYF.

V usage is TRBV28 and J usage is TRBJ1-1, with D possibly TRBD1 on 6 matching bases. V was trimmed by 1 base and J by 10 bases, leaving 16 bases between them. This CDR3 has 14 residues. The V gene's germline CDR1 is MDHEN and CDR2 SYDVKM. CDR3: CASSLSGAGKRAFF. The CDR3 region has the DNA TGTGCCAGCAGTTTATCGGGGGCGGGAAAAAGAGCTTTCTTT. The full variable domain, completed using reference TRBV28 and TRBJ1-1, is DVKVTQSSRYLVKRTGEKVFLECVQDMDHENMFWYRQDPGLGLRLIYFSYDVKMKEKGDIPEGYSVSREKKERFSLILESASTNQTSMYLCASSLSGAGKRAFFGQGTRLTVV.

The chain couples TRBV25-1 to TRBJ1-5; D possibly corresponds to TRBD1 (5 bases). The CDR3 is made up of 15 amino acids. Per the germline V gene, CDR1 is MGHDK and CDR2 is SYGVNS. Between the trimmed V and J ends, which lost 1 base and 5 bases, there was a span of 12 bases. The CDR3 DNA is TGTGCCAGCAGTGAATCCGGGCAGGGCCATCAGCCCCAGCATTTT. It encodes CASSESGQGHQPQHF.

Concerning this clone: A much larger clone differs by one base, so this may be a read error. The sample has other DNA sequences that encode this CDR3 too. The chain joins TRBV5-1 to TRBJ2-1; 9 nucleotides line up with TRBD2. Germline loops: CDR1 SGHRS, CDR2 YFSETQ. This CDR3 comprises 15 residues. V trimming: 3 bases; J trimming: 3 bases; junction bases outside the gene matches: 4. This CDR3 reads CASSWGLADYNEQFF. As DNA, the CDR3 is TGCGCCAGCAGCTGGGGACTAGCAGACTACAATGAGCAGTTCTTC.

This rearrangement joins TRBV5-1 to TRBJ2-6; D unclear. Germline V gene sequence: CDR1 SGHRS, CDR2 YFSETQ. There are 15 residues in the CDR3. The V end lost 4 bases, the J end lost 0 bases, and 8 bases lay between the germline ends. CDR3 region: CASSTDGSGANVLTF. The CDR3 DNA sequence: TGCGCCAGCAGCACGGACGGCTCTGGGGCCAACGTCCTGACTTTC.

This chain connects TRBV5-4 to TRBJ2-3, with 8 positions matching TRBD1. The J segment lost 0 bases and the V segment lost 4 bases, leaving 7 bases of the junction unmatched. This CDR3 contains 16 residues. CDR1 is SGHNT and CDR2 is YYREEE in the germline V gene (reference sequence). CDR3 region: CASSPRDRPSTDTQYF. CDR3 bases: TGTGCCAGCAGCCCACGGGACAGGCCTAGCACAGATACGCAGTATTTT.

This clone was detected once. The V call is TRBV10-1, the J call TRBJ2-7; 9 bases are shared with TRBD1. CDR1 and CDR2 (germline): WNHNN, SYGVQD (reference sequence). The CDR3 is 15 residues long. Losses at the gene ends were 5 bases for V and 2 bases for J; bases not matched to a gene: 7. CDR3 nucleotides: TGCGCCAGCAGTCCGGGACAGGGTGGTCCCTACGAGCAGTACTTC. Its protein product is CASSPGQGGPYEQYF.

This chain uses TRBV11-2 with TRBJ2-5; D is uncertain. Germline V gene data show CDR1 as SGHAT and CDR2 as FQNNGV. The CDR3 extends over 12 amino acids. Trimming shortened V by 3 bases and J by 5 bases, and 7 bases separated the two germline ends. The CDR3 DNA reads as TGTGCCAGCAGCTTTTTTCGGGAGACCCAGTACTTC. It is translated as CASSFFRETQYF.

V usage is TRBV7-2 and J usage is TRBJ1-4, with D uncertain. Deletions cut 6 bases from V and 4 bases from J, with 12 bases between. CDR3 size: 14 residues. Germline loops: CDR1 SGHTA, CDR2 FQGNSA. The CDR3 region is CASRSIAINEKLFF. The CDR3 DNA sequence: TGTGCCAGCAGATCCATTGCTATTAATGAAAAACTGTTTTTT.

In the case of this clone: The same CDR3 also results from other DNA sequences found in this sample. The chain uses TRBV30 and TRBJ1-1; possible D gene TRBD1, 6 bases. V lost 0 bases and J lost 0, with 8 bases in between. The CDR3 length is 14 residues. Germline assignment: CDR1 GTSNPN and CDR2 SVGIG (reference sequence). CDR3: CAWSVGGMNTEAFF. CDR3 sequence (DNA): TGTGCCTGGAGTGTTGGGGGCATGAACACTGAAGCTTTCTTT.

The rearrangement links TRBV10-2 to TRBJ2-5, with 13 bases identical to TRBD2. CDR3 length equals 16 residues. Per the germline V gene, CDR1 is WSHSY and CDR2 is SAAADI. Trimming at V came to 6 bases and at J to 1 base, leaving 5 bases not matched to a gene. CDR3 DNA: TGCGCCAGCAGCCTGGGACTAGCGGGACTCCAAGAGACCCAGTACTTC. This codes for CASSLGLAGLQETQYF.

The DNA of the CDR3 is TGTGCCATCAGTGATATAAGTAGGGGGACAAGCTCCTACGAGCAGTACTTC. It is translated as CAISDISRGTSSYEQYF. The gene calls are TRBV10-3 and TRBJ2-7, with a tentative D call TRBD1 (6 bases). Looked up from germline, CDR1 is ENHRY and CDR2 is SYGVKD. The ends were cut back, 3 bases at V and 0 bases at J, with 18 bases in the middle. This CDR3 contains 17 residues.

This sequence joins TRBV6-6 and TRBJ2-3; D remains ambiguous. CDR3 length: 16 amino acids. The germline V gene has CDR1 MNHNY and CDR2 SVGAGI (reference sequence). Between the trimmed V and J ends, which lost 2 bases and 1 base, there was a span of 13 bases. The CDR3 protein is CASSYTPSGGTDTQYF. The CDR3 DNA reads TGTGCCAGCAGTTACACGCCCTCCGGTGGCACAGATACGCAGTATTTT.

J is TRBJ1-4 and V is TRBV19, with D perhaps TRBD1 (5 bases). Germline V gene sequence: CDR1 LNHDA, CDR2 SQIVND (reference sequence). The CDR3 sequence is 14 residues long. Between the trimmed V and J ends, which lost 1 base and 8 bases, there was a span of 11 bases. The CDR3 sequence: CASSIGGSTEKLFF. The CDR3 DNA follows: TGTGCCAGTAGTATAGGGGGGAGTACCGAAAAACTGTTTTTT.

The chain has TRBV7-9 and TRBJ2-2, with D perhaps matching TRBD1 (6 bases). The CDR3 totals 18 residues. Trimming stripped 5 bases from V and 5 bases from J, with 24 bases between. Germline lookup yields CDR1 SEHNR and CDR2 FQNEAQ (reference sequence). CDR3 in DNA: TGTGCCAGCAGCCCGAGAGAAAACGACAGGACGAGGACCGGGGAGCTGTTTTTT. Its translation is CASSPRENDRTRTGELFF.

The rearrangement joins TRBV6-5 to TRBJ2-1; 11 nucleotides align to TRBD2. Per the germline V gene, CDR1 is MNHEY and CDR2 is SVGAGI. This CDR3 spans 15 amino acids. V was pared by 6 bases and J by 9 bases, with 10 bases of the junction left unmatched. This chain's CDR3 is CASSPILAGAGEQFF. The CDR3 DNA is TGTGCCAGCAGCCCTATACTAGCGGGAGCTGGTGAGCAGTTCTTC.

The V and J genes are TRBV27 and TRBJ2-7; D gene uncertain. Trimming took 7 bases from V and 6 from J, leaving 19 bases between them. The CDR3 is 14 amino acids. Germline V CDR1 and CDR2: MNHEY, SMNVEV (reference sequence). CDR3 protein: CASTDPFSGGEQYF. The CDR3 bases are TGTGCCAGCACCGATCCATTTTCGGGTGGCGAGCAGTACTTC.

This clone has only a few counts. This chain joins TRBV11-2 and TRBJ1-2, with D uncertain. Germline V gene sequence: CDR1 SGHAT, CDR2 FQNNGV. The CDR3 sequence is 15 residues long. V gave up 1 base and J gave up 4 bases, with 13 bases separating them. CDR3 nucleotides: TGTGCCAGCAGCTTAGCAGGACGGCTGCCCTATGGCTACACCTTC. This gives the protein CASSLAGRLPYGYTF.

A single count supports this clone. This chain links TRBV19 with TRBJ2-7; 8 nucleotides match TRBD2. CDR1 is LNHDA, CDR2 SQIVND, per germline (reference sequence). V was pared by 2 bases and J by 4 bases, with 7 bases of the junction left unmatched. The CDR3 loop spans 15 amino acids. The CDR3 here is CASSIMASGLYEQYF. DNA for the CDR3: TGTGCCAGTAGTATAATGGCTAGCGGGCTTTACGAGCAGTACTTC. The variable domain in full, completed from reference TRBV19 and TRBJ2-7, reads DGGITQSPKYLFRKEGQNVTLSCEQNLNHDAMYWYRQDPGQGLRLIYYSQIVNDFQKGDIAEGYSVSREKKESFPLTVTSAQKNPTAFYLCASSIMASGLYEQYFGPGTRLTVT.

This sequence joins TRBV5-4 and TRBJ2-5; TRBD1 matches 9 bases. This CDR3 spans 14 amino acids. J lost 7 bases, V lost 3 bases, and 7 bases had no gene match. Per the germline V gene, CDR1 is SGHNT and CDR2 is YYREEE (reference sequence). The CDR3 sequence is CASSSNRGPGTQYF. In DNA form, the CDR3 reads TGTGCCAGCAGCTCAAACAGGGGGCCGGGGACCCAGTACTTC.

This chain joins TRBV29-1 and TRBJ2-3; possible D gene TRBD2, 5 bases. V gave up 3 bases and J gave up 4 bases, with 23 bases separating them. Germline V lookup: CDR1 SQVTM, CDR2 ANQGSEA. This CDR3 comprises 17 residues. CDR3 nucleotide sequence: TGCAGCGTTGATATGGGAGATCCGGGTCTCAGACCAGATACGCAGTATTTT. This codes for CSVDMGDPGLRPDTQYF.

This clone has only a few counts. The chain carries TRBV5-4 and TRBJ2-5, with TRBD1 identical over 8 bases. The CDR3 spans 13 residues. CDR1 and CDR2 (germline): SGHNT, YYREEE (reference sequence). V was clipped by 4 bases and J by 3 bases; unmatched bases: 2. CDR3 in amino acids: CASSKTGEETQYF. In DNA, the CDR3 is TGTGCCAGCAGCAAGACAGGGGAAGAGACCCAGTACTTC.

This chain uses TRBV7-9 with TRBJ1-1; no reliable D call. The CDR3 spans 15 residues. V was clipped by 1 base and J by 3 bases, with 12 bases between them. Looked up from germline, CDR1 is SEHNR and CDR2 is FQNEAQ (reference sequence). In DNA, the CDR3 is TGTGCCAGCAGCTTAGGGTATGGCCGGGACACTGAAGCTTTCTTT. Protein product: CASSLGYGRDTEAFF.